The clone carrying this T cell receptor beta chain was detected a few times. Its antigen is still unknown. At one boundary the junction diverges from the germline segment, which might be a read error. The CDR3 runs 11 residues. Germline CDR1 DFQATT, CDR2 SNEGSKA (reference sequence). TCRdb re-called the RT-PCR reads through MiXCR, storing one row per CDR3 protein. The data show around 520,000 distinct CDR3 sequences, roughly 10% seen once. These data originate in a study of response to subunit inactivated influenza vaccine. Study-wide results and limits: T cells newly recruited by each seasonal influenza vaccination are few, the authors suggested.

This clonotype originated in a middle-aged man who received an inactivated influenza vaccine. The V call is TRBV20-1, the J call TRBJ2-5; 8 nucleotides agree with TRBD2. The sequencing here drew on PBMCs from blood, taken on the day of vaccination. DNA of the CDR3: TGCAGTGCCGCGTTCAATAGCGGGACATTCTTC. It encodes CSAAFNSGTFF.